This T cell receptor beta chain was observed in a study of blood T cell repertoires in COVID-19. Study in general: Samples came from the United States, Italy and Spain, spanning acute and convalescent COVID-19. PBMCs, B-cell-depleted T cells, or T cells provided the cDNA or gDNA that made up the material.

In the authors' workflow: Cell counts per sample came from amplifying reference gene primers. Data came from immunoSEQ multiplex PCR; TCRdb stores just in-frame clones and leaves some out. V and J calls and clone size are copied from that table; D and trimming were computed from the DNA. The sample has a few hundred thousand clones, about nine tenths seen once. The CDR3 loop spans 11 amino acids. Trimming shortened V by 3 bases and J by 7 bases, and 9 bases separated the two germline ends. Germline CDR1 is SQVTM and CDR2 is ANQGSEA. The clonotype originates from a man between 25 and 39 years old who had recovered from COVID-19. Sequences were obtained from peripheral blood. The J gene is TRBJ1-2, the V gene TRBV29-1, with TRBD1 as a possible D gene (5 bases). The CDR3 DNA follows: TGCAGCGTTGACAGGGCCGCTGGCTACACCTTC. It is translated as CSVDRAAGYTF.